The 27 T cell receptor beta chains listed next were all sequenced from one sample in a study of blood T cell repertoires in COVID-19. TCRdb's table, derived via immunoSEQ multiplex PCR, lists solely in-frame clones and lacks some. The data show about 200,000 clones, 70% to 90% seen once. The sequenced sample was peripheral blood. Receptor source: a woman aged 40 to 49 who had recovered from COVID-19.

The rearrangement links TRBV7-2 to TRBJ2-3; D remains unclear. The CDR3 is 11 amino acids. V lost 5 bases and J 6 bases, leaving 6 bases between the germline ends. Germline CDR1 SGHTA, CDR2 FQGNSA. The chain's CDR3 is CASSIRDTQYF. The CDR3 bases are TGTGCCAGCAGCATCCGGGATACGCAGTATTTT.

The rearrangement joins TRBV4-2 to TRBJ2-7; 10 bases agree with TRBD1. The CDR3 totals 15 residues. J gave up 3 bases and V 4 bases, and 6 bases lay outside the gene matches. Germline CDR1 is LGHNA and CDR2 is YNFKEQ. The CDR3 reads CASSLGTGDSYEQYF. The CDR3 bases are TGTGCCAGCAGCCTCGGGACAGGGGATAGCTACGAGCAGTACTTC.

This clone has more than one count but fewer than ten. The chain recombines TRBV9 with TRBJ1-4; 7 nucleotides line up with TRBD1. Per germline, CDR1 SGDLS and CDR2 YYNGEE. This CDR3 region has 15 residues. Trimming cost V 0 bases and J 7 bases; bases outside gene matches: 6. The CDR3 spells CASSVAQGGGEKLFF. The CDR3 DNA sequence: TGTGCCAGCAGCGTAGCTCAAGGGGGCGGTGAAAAACTGTTTTTT.

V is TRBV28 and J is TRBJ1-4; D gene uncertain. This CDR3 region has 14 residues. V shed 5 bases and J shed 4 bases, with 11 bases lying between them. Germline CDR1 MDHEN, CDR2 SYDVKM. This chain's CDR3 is CASSIPGSNEKLFF. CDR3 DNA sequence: TGTGCCAGCAGTATACCAGGCAGTAATGAAAAACTGTTTTTT.

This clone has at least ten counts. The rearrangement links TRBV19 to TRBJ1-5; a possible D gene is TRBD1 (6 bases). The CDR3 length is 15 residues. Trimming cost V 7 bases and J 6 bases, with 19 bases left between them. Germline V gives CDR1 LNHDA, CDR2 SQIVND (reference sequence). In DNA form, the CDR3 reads TGTGCCAGTAACTTCTGGGGGCGCCGGGGTCAGCCCCAGCATTTT. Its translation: CASNFWGRRGQPQHF.

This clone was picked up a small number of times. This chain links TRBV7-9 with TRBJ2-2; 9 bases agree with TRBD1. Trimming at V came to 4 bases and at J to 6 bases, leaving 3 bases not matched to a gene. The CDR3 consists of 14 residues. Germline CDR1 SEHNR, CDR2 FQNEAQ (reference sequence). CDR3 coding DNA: TGTGCCAGCAGCTCACAGGGGGCTCCCGGGGAGCTGTTTTTT. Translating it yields CASSSQGAPGELFF.

CDR3 in amino acids: CASTTRSGNTEAFF. The CDR3 coding sequence is TGTGCCAGCACCACGCGGAGCGGAAACACTGAAGCTTTCTTT. The chain joins TRBV2 to TRBJ1-1; D is unresolved. Germline V gives CDR1 SNHLY, CDR2 FYNNEI. The CDR3 loop spans 14 amino acids. V lost 7 bases and J 2 bases, leaving 14 bases between the germline ends. The full variable domain, completed using reference TRBV2 and TRBJ1-1, is EPEVTQTPSHQVTQMGQEVILRCVPISNHLYFYWYRQILGQKVEFLVSFYNNEISEKSEIFDDQFSVERPDGSNFTLKIRSTKLEDSAMYFCASTTRSGNTEAFFGQGTRLTVV.

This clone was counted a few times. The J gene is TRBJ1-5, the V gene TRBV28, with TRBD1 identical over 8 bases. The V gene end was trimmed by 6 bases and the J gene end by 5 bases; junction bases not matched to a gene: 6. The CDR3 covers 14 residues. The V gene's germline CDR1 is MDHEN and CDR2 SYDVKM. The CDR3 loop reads CASSPGQGDQPQHF. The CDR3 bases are TGTGCCAGCAGCCCCGGACAGGGAGATCAGCCCCAGCATTTT.

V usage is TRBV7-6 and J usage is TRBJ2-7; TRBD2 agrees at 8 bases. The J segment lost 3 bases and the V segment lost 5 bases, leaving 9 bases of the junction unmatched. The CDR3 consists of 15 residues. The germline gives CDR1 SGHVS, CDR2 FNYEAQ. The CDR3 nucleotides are TGTGCCAGCAGCCAGGGCGGGGGGAACTTCTACGAGCAGTACTTC. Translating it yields CASSQGGGNFYEQYF.

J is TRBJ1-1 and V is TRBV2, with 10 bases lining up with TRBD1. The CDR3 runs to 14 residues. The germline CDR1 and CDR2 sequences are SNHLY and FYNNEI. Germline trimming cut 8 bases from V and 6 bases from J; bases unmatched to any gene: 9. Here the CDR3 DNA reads TGTGCCAGCCGAACGACAGGGGGCTCCGCTGAAGCTTTCTTT. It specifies CASRTTGGSAEAFF.

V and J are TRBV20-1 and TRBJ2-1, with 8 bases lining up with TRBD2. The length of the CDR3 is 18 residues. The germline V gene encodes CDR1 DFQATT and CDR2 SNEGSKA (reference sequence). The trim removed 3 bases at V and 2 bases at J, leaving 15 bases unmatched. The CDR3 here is CSASRASGSTPAYNEQFF. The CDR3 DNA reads TGCAGTGCTAGTCGGGCTAGCGGGTCCACACCAGCCTACAATGAGCAGTTCTTC.

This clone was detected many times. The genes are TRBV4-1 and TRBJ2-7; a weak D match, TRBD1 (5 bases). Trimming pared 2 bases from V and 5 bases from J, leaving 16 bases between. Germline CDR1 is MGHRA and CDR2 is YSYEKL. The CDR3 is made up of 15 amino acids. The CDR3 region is CASSQQPLGANEQYF. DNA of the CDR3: TGCGCCAGCAGCCAACAGCCCCTAGGGGCCAACGAGCAGTACTTC.

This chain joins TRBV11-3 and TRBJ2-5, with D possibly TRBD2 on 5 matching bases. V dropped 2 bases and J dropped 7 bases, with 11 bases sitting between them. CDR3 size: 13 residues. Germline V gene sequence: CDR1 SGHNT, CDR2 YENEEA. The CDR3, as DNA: TGTGCCAGCAGCTTAAGTCTCCGGGGGACCCAGTACTTC. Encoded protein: CASSLSLRGTQYF.

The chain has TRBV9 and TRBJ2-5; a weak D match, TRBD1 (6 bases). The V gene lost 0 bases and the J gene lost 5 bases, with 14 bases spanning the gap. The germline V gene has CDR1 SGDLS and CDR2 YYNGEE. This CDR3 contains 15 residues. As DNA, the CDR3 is TGTGCCAGCAGCGTAGACCAGGGGCTGCGGGAGACCCAGTACTTC. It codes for CASSVDQGLRETQYF.

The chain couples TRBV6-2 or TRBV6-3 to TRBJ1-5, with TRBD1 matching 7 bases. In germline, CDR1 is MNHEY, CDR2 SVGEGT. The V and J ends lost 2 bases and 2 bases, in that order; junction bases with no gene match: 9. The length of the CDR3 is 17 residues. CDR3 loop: CASSYPLGGAGNQPQHF. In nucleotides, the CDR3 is TGTGCCAGCAGTTACCCCTTAGGGGGCGCCGGCAATCAGCCCCAGCATTTT.

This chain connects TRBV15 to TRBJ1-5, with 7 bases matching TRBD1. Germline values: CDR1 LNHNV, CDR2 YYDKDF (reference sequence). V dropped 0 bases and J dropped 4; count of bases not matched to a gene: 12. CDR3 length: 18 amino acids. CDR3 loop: CATSRDYGRGVRNQPQHF. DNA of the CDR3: TGTGCCACCAGCAGAGATTACGGCAGGGGGGTTCGTAATCAGCCCCAGCATTTT.

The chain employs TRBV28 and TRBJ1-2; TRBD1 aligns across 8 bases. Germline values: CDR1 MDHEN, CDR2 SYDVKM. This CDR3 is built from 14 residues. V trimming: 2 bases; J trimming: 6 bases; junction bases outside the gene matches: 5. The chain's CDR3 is CASSLGTGVDGYTF. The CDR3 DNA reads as TGTGCCAGCAGTTTAGGGACAGGAGTGGATGGCTACACCTTC.

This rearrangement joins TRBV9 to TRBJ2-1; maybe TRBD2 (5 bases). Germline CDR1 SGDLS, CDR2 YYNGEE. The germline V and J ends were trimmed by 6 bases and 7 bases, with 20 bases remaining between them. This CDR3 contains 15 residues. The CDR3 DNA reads TGTGCCAGCACTCCAATCGCCTTGACTAATAATGAGCAGTTCTTC. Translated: CASTPIALTNNEQFF.

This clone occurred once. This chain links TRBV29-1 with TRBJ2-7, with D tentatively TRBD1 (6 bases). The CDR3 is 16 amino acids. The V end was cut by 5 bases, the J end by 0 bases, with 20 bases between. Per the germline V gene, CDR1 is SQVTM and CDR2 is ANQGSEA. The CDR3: CSVSQVAGESSYEQYF. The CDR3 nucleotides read TGCAGCGTTTCCCAGGTGGCAGGGGAGAGCTCCTACGAGCAGTACTTC.

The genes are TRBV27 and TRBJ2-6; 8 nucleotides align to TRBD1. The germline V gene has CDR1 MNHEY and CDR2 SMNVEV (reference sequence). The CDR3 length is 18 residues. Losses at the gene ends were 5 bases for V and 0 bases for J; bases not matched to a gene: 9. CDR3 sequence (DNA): TGTGCCAGCAGTAGCCGGGACAGGTACCACTCTGGGGCCAACGTCCTGACTTTC. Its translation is CASSSRDRYHSGANVLTF.

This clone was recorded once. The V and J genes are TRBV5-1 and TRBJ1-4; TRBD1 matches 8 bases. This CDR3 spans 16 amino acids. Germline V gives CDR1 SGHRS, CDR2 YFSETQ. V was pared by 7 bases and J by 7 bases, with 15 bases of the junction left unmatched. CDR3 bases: TGCGCCAGCGGATCCGGGACAGGTCCCGGGGGTGAAAAACTGTTTTTT. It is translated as CASGSGTGPGGEKLFF.

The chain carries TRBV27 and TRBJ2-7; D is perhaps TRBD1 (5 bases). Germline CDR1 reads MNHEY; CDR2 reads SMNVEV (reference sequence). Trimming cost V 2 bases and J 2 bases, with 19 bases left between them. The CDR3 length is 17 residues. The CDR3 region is CASSLRFSIQGAYEQYF. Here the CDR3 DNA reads TGTGCCAGCAGTTTACGGTTCTCTATTCAGGGCGCCTACGAGCAGTACTTC.

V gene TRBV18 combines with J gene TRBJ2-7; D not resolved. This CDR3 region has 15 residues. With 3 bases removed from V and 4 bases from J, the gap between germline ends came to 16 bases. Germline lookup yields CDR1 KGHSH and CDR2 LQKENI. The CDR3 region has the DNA TGTGCCAGCTCACCTTCGCAGGAAGAAATTTACGAGCAGTACTTC. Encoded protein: CASSPSQEEIYEQYF.

The CDR3 here is CASSIDLLGLADPYEQYF. CDR3 DNA sequence: TGTGCCAGTAGTATAGATCTATTGGGACTAGCGGATCCCTACGAGCAGTACTTC. The chain uses TRBV19 and TRBJ2-7; 11 bases map to TRBD2. Germline V gene data show CDR1 as LNHDA and CDR2 as SQIVND (reference sequence). V gave up 0 bases and J gave up 2 bases; unmatched junction bases: 9. CDR3 length: 18 amino acids.

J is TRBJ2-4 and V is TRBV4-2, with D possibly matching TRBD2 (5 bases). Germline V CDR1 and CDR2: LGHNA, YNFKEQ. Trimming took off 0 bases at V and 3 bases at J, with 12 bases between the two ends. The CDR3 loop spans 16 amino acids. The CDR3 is CASSQETLGGKNIQYF. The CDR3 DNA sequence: TGTGCCAGCAGCCAAGAAACCCTCGGAGGCAAAAACATTCAGTACTTC.

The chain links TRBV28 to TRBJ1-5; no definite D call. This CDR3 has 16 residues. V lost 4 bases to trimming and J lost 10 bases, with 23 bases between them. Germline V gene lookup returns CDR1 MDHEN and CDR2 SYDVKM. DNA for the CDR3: TGTGCCAGCAGTTATGAGGCATGGAGGGCGGGTGCACCCCAGCATTTT. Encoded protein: CASSYEAWRAGAPQHF. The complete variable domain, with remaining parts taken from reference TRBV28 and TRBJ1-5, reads DVKVTQSSRYLVKRTGEKVFLECVQDMDHENMFWYRQDPGLGLRLIYFSYDVKMKEKGDIPEGYSVSREKKERFSLILESASTNQTSMYLCASSYEAWRAGAPQHFGDGTRLSIL.

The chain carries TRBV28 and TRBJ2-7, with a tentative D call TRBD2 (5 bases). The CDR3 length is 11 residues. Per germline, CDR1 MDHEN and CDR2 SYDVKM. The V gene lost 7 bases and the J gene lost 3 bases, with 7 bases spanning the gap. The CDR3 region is CASTSIYEQYF. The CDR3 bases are TGTGCCAGCACTAGCATCTACGAGCAGTACTTC.